This is a list of T cell receptor beta chains from one sample in a study of cytomegalovirus exposure and HLA in healthy donors. Produced via immunoSEQ multiplex PCR; TCRdb's table is partial and in-frame only. The table lists 120,000 to 150,000 clones, about 79% of them singletons. The sequencing sample was made of PBMCs. The source of these receptors is a man aged 35-49 years in good health and CMV-seropositive. Both conserved end residues are part of each CDR3. The D gene is left open where the match is weak. Where a row states a size, it is once, few, many or the class of an expanded clone; other rows omit it.

cdr3_aa cdr3_nt j_call d_call clone_size v_call
CASSSVRTGGDDYGYTF TGTGCCAGCAGCTCCGTCAGGACAGGGGGCGACGACTATGGCTACACCTTC TRBJ1-2 TRBD1 - TRBV13
CASSTTARTSFYEQYF TGTGCCAGTAGTACCACCGCCCGAACTAGTTTTTACGAGCAGTACTTC TRBJ2-7 - - TRBV19
CASSQDPWEGAYSPLHF TGTGCCAGCAGCCAAGATCCCTGGGAGGGAGCGTATTCACCCCTCCACTTT TRBJ1-6 - - TRBV14
CAIRDYQETQYF TGTGCCATCAGGGACTACCAGGAGACCCAGTACTTC TRBJ2-5 - once TRBV10-3
CASSPQGSGRNEQYF TGTGCCAGCAGCCCACAAGGTAGCGGGAGGAACGAGCAGTACTTC TRBJ2-7 TRBD2 - TRBV7-3
CASSPAGGRHTEAFF TGTGCCAGCAGCCCAGCGGGAGGGAGGCACACTGAAGCTTTCTTT TRBJ1-1 - - TRBV7-9
CASTIGTGYNEQFF TGTGCCAGCACTATAGGGACAGGATACAATGAGCAGTTCTTC TRBJ2-1 TRBD1 - TRBV6-5
CASSLELADRDNEQFF TGTGCTAGCAGCTTAGAACTAGCCGACCGAGATAATGAGCAGTTCTTC TRBJ2-1 - - TRBV7-7
CASSTPGQGSGEQYF TGTGCCAGCAGCACCCCGGGACAGGGTTCGGGCGAGCAGTACTTC TRBJ2-7 TRBD1 - TRBV7-3
CASSRLGELRETQYF TGTGCCAGTAGTCGACTCGGTGAATTGAGAGAGACCCAGTACTTC TRBJ2-5 - few TRBV19
CASSARRQGFSYEQYF TGTGCCAGCAGTGCCCGGCGACAGGGATTCTCCTACGAGCAGTACTTC TRBJ2-7 TRBD1 - TRBV2
CASSFKAGSDYEQYF TGCGCCAGCAGCTTCAAAGCGGGGTCCGACTACGAGCAGTACTTC TRBJ2-7 TRBD2 - TRBV5-1
CSVVRQRPLDTQYF TGCAGCGTTGTCCGGCAGCGCCCGCTAGATACGCAGTATTTT TRBJ2-3 - - TRBV29-1
CASSLGAGSYNEQFF TGTGCCAGCAGCTTAGGTGCGGGGTCCTACAATGAGCAGTTCTTC TRBJ2-1 - - TRBV11-3
CASSPRRPTERSEQYF TGTGCCAGCTCCCCACGGCGGCCAACCGAACGTTCCGAGCAGTACTTC TRBJ2-7 - - TRBV27
CASSLVTKTSGTLSTDTQYF TGCGCCAGCAGCTTGGTAACGAAGACTAGCGGGACCTTAAGCACAGATACGCAGTATTTT TRBJ2-3 TRBD2 once TRBV5-1
CASSEAGLATEQYF TGTGCCAGCAGTGAGGCGGGACTAGCCACCGAGCAGTACTTC TRBJ2-7 TRBD2 - TRBV2
CASSPRQGGGSPLHF TGTGCCAGCAGCCCCAGACAGGGGGGGGGTTCACCCCTCCACTTT TRBJ1-6 TRBD1 - TRBV9
CASRVSWYEQYF TGTGCCAGCCGGGTCTCCTGGTACGAGCAGTACTTC TRBJ2-7 - - TRBV2
CASSKQGRTDTQYF TGTGCCAGCAGTAAACAGGGTAGGACAGATACGCAGTATTTT TRBJ2-3 - once TRBV27
CASSSAGVGNIQYF TGTGCCAGCAGCTCGGCCGGGGTGGGAAACATTCAGTACTTC TRBJ2-4 - once TRBV7-9
CASSPRGRAGGRGEQFF TGCGCCAGCAGCCCCAGGGGGAGAGCGGGGGGGCGAGGTGAGCAGTTCTTC TRBJ2-1 TRBD2 - TRBV5-1
CASSRHGQGNTIYF TGTGCCAGCAGCCGACACGGACAGGGAAACACCATATATTTT TRBJ1-3 - few TRBV14
CASSQESLGASGSPQHF TGCGCCAGCAGCCAAGAAAGTTTGGGGGCCTCGGGTTCGCCCCAGCATTTT TRBJ1-5 - - TRBV4-1
CASTGRGGTGELFF TGTGCCAGCACAGGGCGGGGGGGCACCGGGGAGCTGTTTTTT TRBJ2-2 TRBD2 once TRBV6-1
CASSQNNRDSGGTQYF TGTGCCAGCAGCCAGAATAACAGGGATTCGGGGGGGACCCAGTACTTC TRBJ2-5 - - TRBV7-8
CASSARQGPYEQYF TGCGCCAGCAGCGCCCGACAGGGACCCTACGAGCAGTACTTC TRBJ2-7 TRBD1 - TRBV10-2
CASSLGRAPYNEQFF TGTGCTAGCAGCCTCGGGAGGGCCCCTTACAATGAGCAGTTCTTC TRBJ2-1 TRBD2 - TRBV7-7
CASSLLANQETQYF TGTGCCAGCTCCTTACTAGCGAACCAAGAGACCCAGTACTTC TRBJ2-5 TRBD2 - TRBV18
CASGLTQGYNEQFF TGTGCTAGTGGTTTAACACAGGGGTACAATGAGCAGTTCTTC TRBJ2-1 TRBD1 - TRBV12-5
CASSQTSRGKLFF TGTGCCAGCAGTCAGACTAGCCGTGGAAAACTGTTTTTT TRBJ1-4 - - TRBV27
CAISENSLQETQYF TGTGCCATCAGTGAGAACAGCCTCCAAGAGACCCAGTACTTC TRBJ2-5 - once TRBV10-3
CASSVSESSYNEQFF TGTGCCAGCAGCGTTAGCGAGAGCTCCTACAATGAGCAGTTCTTC TRBJ2-1 - - TRBV7-9
CASSRFQGAGNTIYF TGTGCCAGCAGCCGCTTCCAAGGGGCTGGAAACACCATATATTTT TRBJ1-3 - - TRBV7-2
CASTDTGLGNNEQFF TGCGCCAGCACCGACACAGGGCTTGGCAACAATGAGCAGTTCTTC TRBJ2-1 - - TRBV5-1
CAWSVQGPQPQHF TGTGCCTGGAGTGTACAGGGACCTCAGCCCCAGCATTTT TRBJ1-5 - - TRBV30
CASSLFGYYEQYF TGCGCCAGCAGCTTGTTCGGGTATTACGAGCAGTACTTC TRBJ2-7 - - TRBV5-1
CASSKRTSGRARFSTGELFF TGTGCCAGCAGCAAAAGGACTAGCGGGAGGGCCCGGTTCTCCACCGGGGAGCTGTTTTTT TRBJ2-2 - - TRBV21-1
CASSLGKGHTIYF TGTGCCAGCAGCTTAGGGAAGGGGCACACCATATATTTT TRBJ1-3 - - TRBV7-3
CAWSVGRGYLQPQHF TGTGCCTGGAGTGTAGGCAGAGGGTACCTACAGCCCCAGCATTTT TRBJ1-5 - - TRBV30
CASSQTDEQYF TGTGCCAGCAGTCAGACAGACGAGCAGTACTTC TRBJ2-7 - - TRBV2
CASRTQGSRSNQPQHF TGTGCCAGTAGAACCCAGGGGTCCCGAAGCAATCAGCCCCAGCATTTT TRBJ1-5 - - TRBV19
CASSTGGNQPQHF TGTGCCAGCAGCACAGGGGGCAATCAGCCCCAGCATTTT TRBJ1-5 TRBD1 - TRBV2